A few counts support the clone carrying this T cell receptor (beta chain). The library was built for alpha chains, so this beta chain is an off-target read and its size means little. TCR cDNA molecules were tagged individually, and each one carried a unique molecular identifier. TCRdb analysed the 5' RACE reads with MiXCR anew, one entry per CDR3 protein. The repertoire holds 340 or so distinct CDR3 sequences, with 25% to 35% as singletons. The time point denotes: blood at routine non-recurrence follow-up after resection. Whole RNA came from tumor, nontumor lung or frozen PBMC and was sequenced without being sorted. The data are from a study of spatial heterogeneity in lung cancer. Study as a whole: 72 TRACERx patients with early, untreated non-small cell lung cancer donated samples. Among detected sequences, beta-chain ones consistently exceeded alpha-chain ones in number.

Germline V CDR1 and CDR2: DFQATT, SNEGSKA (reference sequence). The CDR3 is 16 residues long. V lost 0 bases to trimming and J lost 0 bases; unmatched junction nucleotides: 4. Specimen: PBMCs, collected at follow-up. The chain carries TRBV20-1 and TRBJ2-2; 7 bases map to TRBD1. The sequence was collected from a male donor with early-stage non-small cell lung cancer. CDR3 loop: CSARDIGGANTGELFF. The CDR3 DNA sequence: TGCAGTGCTAGAGATATAGGGGGCGCGAACACCGGGGAGCTGTTTTTT.